Following are 28 T cell receptor beta chains from one sample sequenced in a study of blood T cell repertoires in COVID-19. Data came from immunoSEQ multiplex PCR; TCRdb stores just in-frame clones and leaves some out. This sample yields under 350,000 clones, of which approximately 88% are seen a single time; 1.5% to 2% belongs to the top ten. Sequencing input: PBMCs or T cells enriched from blood (not recorded which). The receptors derive from a woman in her forties who had recovered from COVID-19.

This clone was picked up one time. The CDR3 sequence is CAWSEASSDEQYF. The CDR3 DNA reads as TGTGCCTGGAGTGAGGCTAGCTCGGACGAGCAGTACTTC. The chain couples TRBV30 to TRBJ2-7; D perhaps matches TRBD2 (5 bases). Per germline, CDR1 GTSNPN and CDR2 SVGIG (reference sequence). V gave up 1 base and J gave up 5 bases, with 12 bases separating them. The CDR3 length is 13 residues.

CDR3 nucleotide sequence: TGCAGCTCCGTTCGGGGGGGAATTGAGGGCTACACCTTC. It translates to CSSVRGGIEGYTF. The chain joins TRBV29-1 to TRBJ1-2; weak D call: TRBD1 (5 bases). Germline V gene data show CDR1 as SQVTM and CDR2 as ANQGSEA. V dropped 8 bases and J dropped 8 bases, with 21 bases sitting between them. The CDR3 is made up of 13 amino acids.

V gene TRBV7-2 combines with J gene TRBJ1-5; tentative D call: TRBD1 (5 bases). CDR1 is SGHTA and CDR2 is FQGNSA in the germline V gene. Trimming took 4 bases from V and 11 from J, leaving 24 bases between them. CDR3 length equals 16 residues. CDR3 DNA sequence: TGTGCCAGCAGCTCCGACAGCATGAGGACGCGCACGTCCCAGCATTTT. Protein: CASSSDSMRTRTSQHF.

This clone was recorded only once. This chain uses TRBV4-1 with TRBJ2-5, with 9 bases that match TRBD2. Trimming cost V 1 base and J 4 bases; bases outside gene matches: 10. The CDR3 runs to 17 residues. Germline CDR1 is MGHRA and CDR2 is YSYEKL. The CDR3 spells CASSQGRGGGAVETQYF. The DNA for the CDR3 is TGCGCCAGCAGCCAAGGTCGAGGCGGGGGGGCCGTAGAGACCCAGTACTTC.

V is TRBV21-1 and J is TRBJ2-7; the table's D call of TRBD1 was not tested on the DNA. TRBV21-1 corresponds to a pseudogene. There are 12 residues in the CDR3. CDR3 sequence reads: CASSIAGDEQYF. The CDR3 DNA reads TGTGCCAGCAGCATTGCAGGGGACGAGCAGTACTTC.

The chain has TRBV25-1 and TRBJ2-5; the match to TRBD2 covers 9 bases. CDR3 length equals 15 residues. Germline V CDR1 and CDR2: MGHDK, SYGVNS. With 2 bases clipped from V and 3 bases from J, the junction kept 4 bases outside the gene matches. The CDR3 DNA sequence: TGTGCCAGCAGTGAAGGGGGACTAGCCAAAGAGACCCAGTACTTC. This translates into CASSEGGLAKETQYF.

The CDR3 loop reads CANPEAGSNEKLFF. DNA of the CDR3: TGTGCCAATCCGGAGGCGGGGTCGAATGAAAAACTGTTTTTT. This rearrangement joins TRBV19 to TRBJ1-4; no clear D gene. The germline V gene encodes CDR1 LNHDA and CDR2 SQIVND (reference sequence). Trimming pared 10 bases from V and 5 bases from J, leaving 17 bases between. The CDR3 has 14 amino acids.

This chain uses TRBV5-4 with TRBJ2-7; 11 bases match TRBD1. Germline V gene lookup returns CDR1 SGHNT and CDR2 YYREEE (reference sequence). CDR3 length: 17 residues. The V segment lost 0 bases and the J segment 4 bases; nucleotides outside the gene matches: 9. The CDR3 coding sequence is TGTGCCAGCAGCTTGGATCGCTCCGGGACAGGGGGGTACGAGCAGTACTTC. Its protein is CASSLDRSGTGGYEQYF.

CDR3 protein: CASSSIEGALGYTF. DNA of the CDR3: TGTGCCAGCAGTTCTATTGAGGGGGCTCTTGGCTACACCTTC. V gene TRBV6-5 combines with J gene TRBJ1-2; 7 nucleotides line up with TRBD1. The J segment lost 7 bases and the V segment lost 4 bases, leaving 9 bases of the junction unmatched. Per the germline V gene, CDR1 is MNHEY and CDR2 is SVGAGI. This CDR3 has 14 amino acids.

The genes are TRBV9 and TRBJ1-4; D gene ambiguous. This CDR3 has 16 amino acids. V lost 1 base and J lost 4, with 14 bases in between. CDR1 SGDLS and CDR2 YYNGEE come from the germline V gene. CDR3 coding DNA: TGTGCCAGCAGCGTAAGTGTCGGTGGAGATAATGAAAAACTGTTTTTT. Amino acid sequence: CASSVSVGGDNEKLFF.

This rearrangement joins TRBV28 to TRBJ1-1; a weak D match, TRBD1 (6 bases). The CDR3 consists of 13 residues. V shed 6 bases and J shed 4 bases, with 12 bases lying between them. Germline assignment: CDR1 MDHEN and CDR2 SYDVKM. CDR3 sequence (DNA): TGTGCCAGCAGACAGGGTTACAGCACTGAAGCTTTCTTT. Its translation is CASRQGYSTEAFF.

The chain combines TRBV5-6 with TRBJ2-1; 10 bases align to TRBD2. Germline CDR1 is SGHDT and CDR2 is YYEEEE. The CDR3 has 17 amino acids. The J segment lost 3 bases and the V segment lost 4 bases, leaving 10 bases of the junction unmatched. The CDR3 here is CASSVPLAGVNYNEQFF. CDR3 sequence (DNA): TGTGCCAGCAGCGTCCCCCTAGCGGGGGTCAACTACAATGAGCAGTTCTTC.

The chain uses TRBV5-1 and TRBJ2-3; TRBD2 matches 8 bases. Germline assignment: CDR1 SGHRS and CDR2 YFSETQ. The trim removed 4 bases at V and 4 bases at J, leaving 11 bases unmatched. CDR3 length: 16 residues. CDR3 sequence: CASSPLGLAAADTQYF. The CDR3 DNA reads as TGCGCCAGCAGCCCACTCGGACTAGCAGCAGCAGATACGCAGTATTTT.

CDR3 bases: TGTGCCTGGACCGATCTGGGCCGGAGGAGGGGTGAAGCTTTCTTT. Translation gives CAWTDLGRRRGEAFF. The V call is TRBV30, the J call TRBJ1-1, with a tentative D call TRBD1 (5 bases). The CDR3 spans 15 residues. The germline CDR1 and CDR2 sequences are GTSNPN and SVGIG (reference sequence). V lost 4 bases to trimming and J lost 7 bases, with 22 bases between them.

V gene TRBV6-5 combines with J gene TRBJ2-1, with D possibly matching TRBD2 (5 bases). Germline V lookup: CDR1 MNHEY, CDR2 SVGAGI. V gave up 6 bases and J gave up 1 base, with 13 bases separating them. The CDR3 has 15 residues. The CDR3 protein is CASRARSGSYNEQFF. For the CDR3, the DNA is TGTGCCAGCAGGGCGAGGAGCGGATCCTACAATGAGCAGTTCTTC.

The gene calls are TRBV6-1 and TRBJ1-3, with 7 positions matching TRBD1. V lost 6 bases and J lost 0; bases outside the gene matches: 8. Per germline, CDR1 MNHNS and CDR2 SASEGT. The CDR3 is made up of 16 amino acids. CDR3 region: CASREMGTVSGNTIYF. CDR3 DNA sequence: TGTGCCAGCAGAGAAATGGGGACAGTCTCTGGAAACACCATATATTTT.

This sequence joins TRBV6-6 and TRBJ2-1, with D unresolved. V was shortened by 2 bases and J by 8 bases, with 13 bases between the two germline ends. Per germline, CDR1 MNHNY and CDR2 SVGAGI (reference sequence). This CDR3 is 14 amino acids long. CDR3 sequence reads: CASSYTGPADEQFF. CDR3 DNA: TGTGCCAGCAGTTACACCGGTCCCGCCGATGAGCAGTTCTTC.

The rearrangement joins TRBV4-3 to TRBJ1-2, with 9 bases identical to TRBD1. This CDR3 comprises 15 residues. The germline CDR1 and CDR2 sequences are LGHNA and YSLEER. The V and J ends lost 0 bases and 7 bases, in that order; junction bases with no gene match: 6. DNA for the CDR3: TGCGCCAGCAGCCAAGAACCCGGGACAGGGTTTGGCTACACCTTC. Translation: CASSQEPGTGFGYTF.

This clone appeared a single time. The chain carries TRBV3-1 (or the pseudogene TRBV3-2) and TRBJ1-1; D not resolved. Germline lookup yields CDR1 LGHDT and CDR2 YNNKEL (reference sequence). This CDR3 is built from 13 residues. V was pared by 4 bases and J by 4 bases, with 10 bases between. CDR3 residues: CASSRTELTEAFF. In nucleotides, the CDR3 is TGTGCCAGCAGCCGAACAGAGCTCACTGAAGCTTTCTTT.

This rearrangement joins TRBV4-2 to TRBJ2-1, with D hard to call. The CDR3 is 15 residues long. V lost 0 bases and J 6 bases, leaving 12 bases between the germline ends. Germline V gene sequence: CDR1 LGHNA, CDR2 YNFKEQ. CDR3 in amino acids: CASSQDKTGPNEQFF. In DNA, the CDR3 is TGTGCCAGCAGCCAAGATAAAACTGGTCCCAATGAGCAGTTCTTC.

The chain is built from TRBV7-2 and TRBJ2-7; 8 positions match TRBD1. This CDR3 has 15 residues. Trimming at V came to 2 bases and at J to 3 bases, leaving 6 bases not matched to a gene. The germline V gene encodes CDR1 SGHTA and CDR2 FQGNSA. The CDR3 DNA follows: TGTGCCAGCAGCTTAAGTTTCGGACAGGGCTACGAGCAGTACTTC. Its protein is CASSLSFGQGYEQYF.

J is TRBJ2-2 and V is TRBV7-2; maybe TRBD1 (5 bases). The CDR3 length is 15 residues. V was trimmed by 3 bases and J by 0 bases, leaving 8 bases between them. Germline V CDR1 and CDR2: SGHTA, FQGNSA. For the CDR3, the DNA is TGTGCCAGCAGCTTTGGGGCGGCGAACACCGGGGAGCTGTTTTTT. Its protein is CASSFGAANTGELFF.

The chain links TRBV9 to TRBJ1-3, with TRBD1 as a possible D gene (6 bases). The length of the CDR3 is 16 residues. CDR1 is SGDLS, CDR2 YYNGEE, per germline. The V end was cut by 3 bases, the J end by 4 bases, with 17 bases between. In nucleotides, the CDR3 is TGTGCCAGCAGCGCACAGGGTCTCGCGGCGGGAAACACCATATATTTT. Encoded protein: CASSAQGLAAGNTIYF.

There are a few counts of this clone. The chain is built from TRBV29-1 and TRBJ1-2; tentatively, D is TRBD1 (6 bases). Trimming took 4 bases from V and 8 from J, leaving 17 bases between them. CDR3 length: 13 amino acids. CDR1 and CDR2 (germline): SQVTM, ANQGSEA. As DNA, the CDR3 is TGCAGCGTTGTCCTTTTGAGACAGGAAGGCTACACCTTC. This encodes CSVVLLRQEGYTF.

V and J are TRBV2 and TRBJ2-5; possibly TRBD1 for D (5 bases). The CDR3 is 13 amino acids. Trimming left V 6 bases short and J 4 bases short, with 12 bases between. Germline V lookup: CDR1 SNHLY, CDR2 FYNNEI. CDR3 region: CASRGDSGETQYF. The CDR3 nucleotides read TGTGCCAGCAGAGGAGACAGTGGAGAGACCCAGTACTTC.

The V gene is TRBV11-2, the J gene TRBJ2-1; 7 bases map to TRBD2. This CDR3 contains 16 residues. Per the germline V gene, CDR1 is SGHAT and CDR2 is FQNNGV. V was pared by 5 bases and J by 0 bases, with 7 bases of the junction left unmatched. CDR3 amino acids: CASSPQGLFSYNEQFF. The DNA of the CDR3 is TGTGCCAGCAGCCCCCAGGGACTATTCTCCTACAATGAGCAGTTCTTC.

The rearrangement uses TRBV5-6 and TRBJ1-2; the D is unclear. Germline-derived CDR1 and CDR2 are SGHDT and YYEEEE. V was shortened by 3 bases and J by 6 bases, with 12 bases between the two germline ends. The CDR3 has 13 residues. The CDR3 DNA sequence: TGTGCCAGCAGCTCGCGCCGGCGGGATGGCTACACCTTC. Encoded protein: CASSSRRRDGYTF.

This chain uses TRBV2 with TRBJ1-2; possible D gene TRBD1, 6 bases. The CDR3 loop spans 15 amino acids. CDR1 and CDR2 from the germline V gene are SNHLY and FYNNEI. The V gene lost 8 bases and the J gene lost 0 bases, with 16 bases spanning the gap. The CDR3 nucleotides are TGTGCCAGCTGTCGGGACACACCGACTAACTATGGCTACACCTTC. As protein: CASCRDTPTNYGYTF.